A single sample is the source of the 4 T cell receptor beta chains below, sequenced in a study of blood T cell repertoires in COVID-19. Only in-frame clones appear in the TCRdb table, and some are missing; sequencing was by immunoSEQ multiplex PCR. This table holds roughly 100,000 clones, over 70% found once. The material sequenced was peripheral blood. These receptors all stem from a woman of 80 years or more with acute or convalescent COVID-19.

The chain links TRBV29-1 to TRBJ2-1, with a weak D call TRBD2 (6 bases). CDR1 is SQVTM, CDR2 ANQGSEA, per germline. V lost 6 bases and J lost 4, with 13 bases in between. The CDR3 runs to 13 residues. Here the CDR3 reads CSVGTEKYNEQFF. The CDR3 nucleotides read TGCAGCGTAGGGACTGAAAAGTACAATGAGCAGTTCTTC.

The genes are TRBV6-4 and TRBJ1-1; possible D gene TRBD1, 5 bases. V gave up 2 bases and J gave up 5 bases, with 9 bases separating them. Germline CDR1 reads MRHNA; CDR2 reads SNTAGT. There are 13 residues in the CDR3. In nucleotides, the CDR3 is TGTGCCAGCAGTGACGTCGGGGGGACTGAAGCTTTCTTT. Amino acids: CASSDVGGTEAFF.

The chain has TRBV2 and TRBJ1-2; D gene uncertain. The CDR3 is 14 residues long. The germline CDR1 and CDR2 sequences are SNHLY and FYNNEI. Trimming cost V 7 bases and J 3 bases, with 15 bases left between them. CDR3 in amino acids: CASTVRGSDYGYTF. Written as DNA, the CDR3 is TGTGCCAGCACCGTCCGCGGATCGGACTATGGCTACACCTTC.

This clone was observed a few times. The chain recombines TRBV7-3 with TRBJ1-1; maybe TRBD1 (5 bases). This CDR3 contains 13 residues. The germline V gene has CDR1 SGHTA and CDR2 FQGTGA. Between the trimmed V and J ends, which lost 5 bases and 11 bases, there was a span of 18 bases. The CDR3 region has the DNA TGTGCCAGCAGCGTCGGCGGGGCCTCTCCGGCTTTCTTT. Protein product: CASSVGGASPAFF.